These 2 T cell receptor beta chains were all obtained from the same sample, sequenced in a study of Ad26.COV2.S vaccination and SARS-CoV-2 variants (dated by TCRdb to the early 2020s). What the treatment or condition label conveys for this sample: 19 received Ad26.COV2.S at low or high dose, single or two shots; about 5 received placebo; per-sample allocation not given. For vaccine and placebo recipients, the sequenced repertoires came from samples collected on day 63 after the first injection. The library was obtained by the immunoSEQ multiplex PCR assay. TCRdb provides this immuneACCESS table in a form limited to in-frame rearrangements. Some clones are lacking; in checked studies, under half of them reflect an unresolved V gene, and why the rest are absent is not known. This sample has some 340,000 clones in its table, and around 81% of those were observed once. Around 2.2% of the sample belongs to the ten largest clones.

The material sequenced was peripheral blood, taken in a trial of Ad26.COV2.S vaccine versus placebo. Receptors were obtained from a person aged 18 to 65 who received the Ad26.COV2.S COVID-19 vaccine or a placebo.

V gene TRBV7-8 combines with J gene TRBJ1-3; D call uncertain. Germline lookup yields CDR1 SGHVS and CDR2 FQNEAQ. The V end lost 0 bases, the J end lost 0 bases, and 15 bases lay between the germline ends. CDR3 size: 18 residues. The CDR3 spells CASSLAPRDGRSGNTIYF. CDR3 bases: TGTGCCAGCAGCTTAGCGCCCAGAGATGGACGCTCTGGAAACACCATATATTTT.

This chain connects TRBV7-9 to TRBJ1-3, with D possibly matching TRBD1 (6 bases). The CDR3 has 13 residues. Germline values: CDR1 SEHNR, CDR2 FQNEAQ (reference sequence). V was clipped by 5 bases and J by 8 bases, with 13 bases between them. The CDR3 sequence: CASSPTGADTIYF. The CDR3 region has the DNA TGTGCCAGCAGCCCGACAGGCGCGGACACCATATATTTT.